Described below is a single TCR beta chain sequence and its context. The data derive from a study of blood T cell repertoires in COVID-19. TCRdb's copy holds only in-frame clones and misses some; the assay was immunoSEQ multiplex PCR. The sample lists 150,000 to 200,000 clones, around 83% seen once, with about 0.98% in the top ten. V shed 0 bases and J shed 1 base, with 13 bases lying between them. Germline CDR1 reads LNHDA; CDR2 reads SQIVND (reference sequence). The CDR3 consists of 17 residues. The sequence derives from a man aged 18 to 30 with acute or convalescent COVID-19. Material: peripheral blood. V gene TRBV19 combines with J gene TRBJ1-5; D unclear. The CDR3 spells CASSIDHPGRSNQPQHF. The CDR3 coding sequence is TGTGCCAGTAGTATAGATCATCCAGGAAGGAGCAATCAGCCCCAGCATTTT.